The rows below give T cell receptor beta chains drawn from one sample of a study of blood T cell repertoires in COVID-19. Here immunoSEQ multiplex PCR was the method, and the copy in TCRdb shows in-frame clones only, minus some. The repertoire consists of 350,000 to 450,000 clones, with roughly 86% occurring once and the leading ten covering less than 2%. Material for sequencing was PBMCs or T cells enriched from blood (not recorded which). All receptors derive from a woman aged 30 to 39 who had recovered from COVID-19. Both conserved end residues are part of each CDR3.

TRBV27 | CASSLSGLAGGPYNEQFF
TRBV19 | CASSMILDSYGYTF
TRBV2 | CASSGEAQSGNTIYF
TRBV28 | CASLASPYNEQFF
TRBV14 | CASSPRHSGGSGNEQFF
TRBV7-2 | CASSPRGPAYNEQFF
TRBV19 | CASSLLSGGAGEQFF
TRBV9 | CASSPVNTEAFF
TRBV2 | CASRDGQGVSYNEQFF
TRBV19 | CASSTGTNRVTDTQYF
TRBV4-2 | CASSQGTDLFSYTF
TRBV28 | CASSFGGAGSDTQYF
TRBV7-9 | CASSSGLAGHYEQYF
TRBV7-3 | CASSLLAADTQYF
TRBV11-2 | CASSLERLAGRGDNEQFF
TRBV28 | CASSFLGRYNEQFF
TRBV29-1 | CSVDISENEQFF
TRBV30 | CAWNILADSGNTIYF
TRBV7-2 | CASSSPGGNIQYF
TRBV4-1 | CASSQALGRGLAGGQNIQYF
TRBV7-9 | CASSPAYDRFTYEQYF
TRBV6-5 | CASSLKGGNTEAFF
TRBV7-2 | CASSGVNYGYTF
TRBV5-5 | CASSDTSNYGYTF
TRBV4-2 | CASSQDSQGYTGELFF
TRBV9 | CASSGRQGARVGYTF
TRBV28 | CASSPPPGGQGLEKLFF
TRBV12-3/TRBV12-4 | CASSLQGGQPQHF
TRBV15 | CATSINSGSIGELFF
TRBV6-5 | CASSLTVVQETQYF
TRBV4-1 | CASSSTGGTEAFF
TRBV24-1 | CATSDLNRNYGYTF
TRBV28 | CASSTLYRVTEAFF
TRBV15 | CATSRRLAGASRVYNEQFF
TRBV28 | CASSPPRTEDYGYTF
TRBV10-1 | CASSHGRNQPQHF
TRBV5-4 | CASSLGQGRLTEAFF
TRBV30 | CAWSARGGNTEAFF
TRBV6-5 | CASTFVRGGEAFF
TRBV18 | CASSPPGHIANTGELFF
TRBV30 | CACQGNYGYTF
TRBV30 | CAWAPGEQFF
TRBV6-2/TRBV6-3 | CASSLLGLAGSTQYF
TRBV7-9 | CASSPRGGPTQNNEQYF
TRBV7-4 | CASTDGTHGNQPQHF
TRBV19 | CASTPYRSSGNTIYF
TRBV7-9 | CASSTQGHEQYF
TRBV4-2 | CASSPEPGTGSYEQYF
TRBV4-1 | CASSLLLFEKLFF